These 32 T cell receptor beta chains originate from one sample sequenced in a study of shared clonotypes between healthy human individuals. Cells designated naive CD8 were CD45RO-negative and were positively selected for CCR7, with terminally differentiated effector memory CD45RA+ cells excluded. Some clones are missing from TCRdb's copy, which holds only in-frame ones; the method was immunoSEQ multiplex PCR. Of hundreds of thousands of clones listed, 90% to 97% are singletons. Sequencing was carried out using naive CD8+ T cells sorted from blood. Every receptor here comes from a woman aged 25 to 39 in good health.

The chain links TRBV15 to TRBJ2-2; D possibly matches TRBD1 or TRBD2 (5 bases each). This CDR3 has 16 residues. Germline V gene data show CDR1 as LNHNV and CDR2 as YYDKDF (reference sequence). Trimming cost V 3 bases and J 7 bases, with 18 bases left between them. CDR3 DNA sequence: TGTGCCACCAGCAGCCGGGACCGGCCTGTTAACGGGGAGCTGTTTTTT. It yields the protein CATSSRDRPVNGELFF.

V gene TRBV5-6 combines with J gene TRBJ1-1, with TRBD1 identical over 7 bases. The germline V gene encodes CDR1 SGHDT and CDR2 YYEEEE. The V and J ends lost 0 bases and 6 bases, in that order; junction bases with no gene match: 2. There are 13 residues in the CDR3. CDR3 sequence reads: CASSLGGTAEAFF. CDR3 nucleotides: TGTGCCAGCAGCTTGGGGGGGACAGCTGAAGCTTTCTTT.

CDR3: CASSYSQGRQPQHF. The DNA of the CDR3 is TGTGCCAGCAGCTACAGTCAAGGTCGGCAGCCCCAGCATTTT. The chain carries TRBV5-6 and TRBJ1-5; D ambiguous. The ends were cut back, 3 bases at V and 7 bases at J, with 14 bases in the middle. CDR1 and CDR2 from the germline V gene are SGHDT and YYEEEE. The CDR3 length is 14 residues. Based on the CDR3 plus reference TRBV5-6 and TRBJ1-5, the full variable domain is DAGVTQSPTHLIKTRGQQVTLRCSPKSGHDTVSWYQQALGQGPQFIFQYYEEEERQRGNFPDRFSGHQFPNYSSELNVNALLLGDSALYLCASSYSQGRQPQHFGDGTRLSIL.

The chain is built from TRBV5-6 and TRBJ1-6, with D perhaps TRBD1 (5 bases). Germline V CDR1 and CDR2: SGHDT, YYEEEE. V lost 3 bases and J 6 bases, leaving 13 bases between the germline ends. CDR3 length: 15 amino acids. The DNA of the CDR3 is TGTGCCAGCAGCTCCAATGGTCAGGGTAATTCACCCCTCCACTTT. Amino acids: CASSSNGQGNSPLHF.

The J gene is TRBJ2-3, the V gene TRBV30; D is unclear. V gave up 0 bases and J gave up 0 bases, with 13 bases separating them. Per germline, CDR1 GTSNPN and CDR2 SVGIG (reference sequence). The length of the CDR3 is 16 residues. This CDR3 is CAWSVLGISSTDTQYF. The CDR3 DNA reads as TGTGCCTGGAGTGTATTGGGAATTTCTAGCACAGATACGCAGTATTTT.

V gene TRBV14 combines with J gene TRBJ2-7; D is ambiguous. The V end was cut by 0 bases, the J end by 0 bases, with 9 bases between. CDR3 length: 15 amino acids. CDR1 and CDR2 (germline): SGHDN, FVKESK. CDR3: CASSQEPRSSYEQYF. The CDR3 DNA reads as TGTGCCAGCAGCCAAGAACCCCGGAGCTCCTACGAGCAGTACTTC.

The chain combines TRBV27 with TRBJ1-5; D perhaps matches TRBD1 (5 bases). The CDR3 runs 15 residues. Trimming removed 2 bases from V and 4 bases from J, with 12 bases in between. Per the germline V gene, CDR1 is MNHEY and CDR2 is SMNVEV (reference sequence). The CDR3 sequence: CASSLMGTGNQPQHF. The CDR3 bases are TGTGCCAGCAGTTTAATGGGGACGGGAAATCAGCCCCAGCATTTT.

This chain joins TRBV27 and TRBJ1-1, with no clear D. The CDR3 totals 12 residues. From germline, CDR1 is MNHEY and CDR2 SMNVEV (reference sequence). Deletions cut 6 bases from V and 7 bases from J, with 12 bases between. The CDR3 region has the DNA TGTGCCAGCAGACCAACCCCCAATGAAGCTTTCTTT. It encodes CASRPTPNEAFF.

J is TRBJ2-7 and V is TRBV6-4, with 7 bases that match TRBD1. This CDR3 has 15 amino acids. The germline V gene has CDR1 MRHNA and CDR2 SNTAGT. Unmatched junction bases numbered 3, after V lost 0 bases and J lost 1 base. This CDR3 reads CASSDSTGKSYEQYF. In DNA, the CDR3 is TGTGCCAGCAGTGACTCGACAGGGAAGTCCTACGAGCAGTACTTC.

V and J are TRBV30 and TRBJ1-2; D uncertain. Trimming stripped 2 bases from V and 2 bases from J, with 9 bases between. This CDR3 is built from 13 residues. Germline loops: CDR1 GTSNPN, CDR2 SVGIG (reference sequence). The CDR3 DNA follows: TGTGCCTGGAGTTCGACCGCAAACTATGGCTACACCTTC. This codes for CAWSSTANYGYTF.

V usage is TRBV30 and J usage is TRBJ2-7, with D possibly being TRBD2 (5 bases). Germline CDR1 GTSNPN, CDR2 SVGIG (reference sequence). This CDR3 is built from 13 residues. Between the trimmed V and J ends, which lost 0 bases and 5 bases, there was a span of 11 bases. For the CDR3, the DNA is TGTGCCTGGAGTGTCCGGAGGTTAGACGAGCAGTACTTC. This codes for CAWSVRRLDEQYF.

This chain joins TRBV2 and TRBJ2-1; 8 bases are a match to TRBD2. The CDR3 runs to 15 residues. J lost 4 bases, V lost 4 bases, and 6 bases had no gene match. Germline V gives CDR1 SNHLY, CDR2 FYNNEI. CDR3 in amino acids: CASSGREGAYNEQFF. The CDR3, as DNA: TGTGCCAGCAGTGGCCGGGAGGGCGCATACAATGAGCAGTTCTTC.

The V and J genes are TRBV5-4 and TRBJ1-3, with D perhaps matching TRBD1 (5 bases). V lost 0 bases and J lost 0, with 10 bases in between. This CDR3 spans 16 amino acids. Germline V gene lookup returns CDR1 SGHNT and CDR2 YYREEE (reference sequence). The CDR3 DNA sequence: TGTGCCAGCAGCTTGGGAGACAGATACTCTGGAAACACCATATATTTT. This codes for CASSLGDRYSGNTIYF. Full variable domain (missing parts from reference TRBV5-4 and TRBJ1-3): ETGVTQSPTHLIKTRGQQVTLRCSSQSGHNTVSWYQQALGQGPQFIFQYYREEENGRGNFPPRFSGLQFPNYSSELNVNALELDDSALYLCASSLGDRYSGNTIYFGEGSWLTVV.

This chain uses TRBV19 with TRBJ2-7; 12 bases match TRBD1. The germline CDR1 and CDR2 sequences are LNHDA and SQIVND (reference sequence). The CDR3 totals 15 residues. V shed 5 bases and J 4 bases; nucleotides not matched to a gene: 6. The CDR3 spells CASSSGQGAQYEQYF. The DNA for the CDR3 is TGTGCCAGTAGTTCGGGACAGGGGGCGCAGTACGAGCAGTACTTC.

The gene calls are TRBV2 and TRBJ2-3; no definite D call. The V end lost 6 bases, the J end lost 1 base, and 8 bases lay between the germline ends. In germline, CDR1 is SNHLY, CDR2 FYNNEI. This CDR3 is built from 13 residues. This CDR3 reads CASRDAGTDTQYF. CDR3 nucleotides: TGTGCCAGCAGGGACGCCGGCACAGATACGCAGTATTTT. Using reference TRBV2 and TRBJ2-3 for the parts outside the CDR3, the full variable domain is EPEVTQTPSHQVTQMGQEVILRCVPISNHLYFYWYRQILGQKVEFLVSFYNNEISEKSEIFDDQFSVERPDGSNFTLKIRSTKLEDSAMYFCASRDAGTDTQYFGPGTRLTVL.

This chain uses TRBV7-2 with TRBJ2-7; no clear D. Trimming pared 0 bases from V and 4 bases from J, leaving 13 bases between. Germline CDR1 reads SGHTA; CDR2 reads FQGNSA. The CDR3 extends over 15 amino acids. The CDR3 region has the DNA TGTGCCAGCAGCTTAGCCCCGTTAGCTGGGTACGAGCAGTACTTC. It encodes CASSLAPLAGYEQYF.

The chain carries TRBV2 and TRBJ1-2; tentatively, D is TRBD1 (5 bases). Trimming removed 8 bases from V and 8 bases from J, with 18 bases in between. The germline V gene has CDR1 SNHLY and CDR2 FYNNEI. The CDR3 sequence is 13 residues long. CDR3 coding DNA: TGTGCCAGCGAAGAGCAGGGACCTAACGGCTACACCTTC. This sequence encodes CASEEQGPNGYTF. Full variable domain (outside the CDR3, taken from reference TRBV2 and TRBJ1-2): EPEVTQTPSHQVTQMGQEVILRCVPISNHLYFYWYRQILGQKVEFLVSFYNNEISEKSEIFDDQFSVERPDGSNFTLKIRSTKLEDSAMYFCASEEQGPNGYTFGSGTRLTVV.

The V call is TRBV6-1, the J call TRBJ2-7, with 7 positions matching TRBD1. V was pared by 5 bases and J by 0 bases, with 7 bases of the junction left unmatched. Germline V lookup: CDR1 MNHNS, CDR2 SASEGT. CDR3 length: 15 amino acids. CDR3 region: CASSFTGVHSYEQYF. DNA for the CDR3: TGTGCCAGCAGTTTCACAGGGGTTCACTCCTACGAGCAGTACTTC.

J is TRBJ2-1 and V is TRBV11-2, with 9 bases lining up with TRBD2. Germline CDR1 and CDR2: SGHAT and FQNNGV. The CDR3 loop spans 12 amino acids. J gave up 15 bases and V 1 base, and 4 bases lay outside the gene matches. CDR3 nucleotides: TGTGCCAGCAGCTTAGGCGGGAGGGTCTTGTTCTTC. This codes for CASSLGGRVLFF.

The chain recombines TRBV2 with TRBJ2-1; possibly TRBD2 for D (5 bases). This CDR3 region has 12 residues. CDR1 is SNHLY, CDR2 FYNNEI, per germline. Trimming shortened V by 7 bases and J by 8 bases, and 12 bases separated the two germline ends. This CDR3 is CASKAEMDEQFF. The CDR3, as DNA: TGTGCCAGCAAAGCGGAGATGGATGAGCAGTTCTTC.

J is TRBJ2-1 and V is TRBV4-1; 12 bases fit TRBD2. The V and J ends lost 0 bases and 10 bases, in that order; junction bases with no gene match: 13. Germline lookup yields CDR1 MGHRA and CDR2 YSYEKL. The CDR3 is 18 residues long. For the CDR3, the DNA is TGCGCCAGCAGCCAAGATTGGGCAGGGCTAGCGGGAGGGCAGGAGCAGTTCTTC. It yields the protein CASSQDWAGLAGGQEQFF.

This chain uses TRBV25-1 with TRBJ1-1; possible D gene TRBD1, 6 bases. The CDR3 is made up of 14 amino acids. Per germline, CDR1 MGHDK and CDR2 SYGVNS. V was trimmed by 1 base and J by 4 bases, leaving 10 bases between them. In DNA form, the CDR3 reads TGTGCCAGCAGTGAATGGGGGGGCCTCACTGAAGCTTTCTTT. Translating gives CASSEWGGLTEAFF.

This chain joins TRBV5-4 and TRBJ2-3, with a weak D call TRBD1 (7 bases). CDR1 and CDR2 (germline): SGHNT, YYREEE (reference sequence). The V gene lost 4 bases and the J gene lost 6 bases, with 15 bases spanning the gap. The CDR3 extends over 14 amino acids. CDR3 nucleotide sequence: TGTGCCAGCAGCCCCGGCCAGGGGGGTGATACGCAGTATTTT. As protein: CASSPGQGGDTQYF.

This clone was recorded once. The chain carries TRBV5-4 and TRBJ2-7; TRBD2 matches 8 bases. V shed 4 bases, J shed 0 bases, and the junction held 12 bases outside the gene matches. In germline, CDR1 is SGHNT, CDR2 YYREEE (reference sequence). This CDR3 has 17 amino acids. The CDR3 loop reads CASSQIGGGITSYEQYF. CDR3 nucleotides: TGTGCCAGCAGCCAGATCGGGGGGGGAATCACCTCCTACGAGCAGTACTTC.

This chain connects TRBV30 to TRBJ2-7, with TRBD1 matching over 10 bases. This CDR3 spans 15 amino acids. The V and J ends lost 0 bases and 6 bases, in that order; junction bases with no gene match: 8. Per the germline V gene, CDR1 is GTSNPN and CDR2 is SVGIG (reference sequence). The CDR3 region has the DNA TGTGCCTGGAGTGTACTGGGACAGGGGCTTTCCGAGCAGTACTTC. Its protein is CAWSVLGQGLSEQYF.

V usage is TRBV6-1 and J usage is TRBJ2-7; 7 bases match TRBD2. CDR3 size: 14 residues. Germline V gene data show CDR1 as MNHNS and CDR2 as SASEGT. V trimming: 5 bases; J trimming: 4 bases; junction bases outside the gene matches: 8. CDR3 region: CASSPSFGGYEQYF. As DNA, the CDR3 is TGTGCCAGCAGTCCCTCATTCGGGGGGTACGAGCAGTACTTC.

The rearrangement uses TRBV7-9 and TRBJ2-1, with D unclear. V shed 3 bases and J shed 8 bases, with 5 bases lying between them. There are 11 residues in the CDR3. The germline V gene encodes CDR1 SEHNR and CDR2 FQNEAQ (reference sequence). The CDR3 reads CASSFVDEQFF. The CDR3 nucleotides are TGTGCCAGCAGCTTTGTAGATGAGCAGTTCTTC. Filled out from reference TRBV7-9 and TRBJ2-1, the complete variable domain reads DTGVSQNPRHKITKRGQNVTFRCDPISEHNRLYWYRQTLGQGPEFLTYFQNEAQLEKSRLLSDRFSAERPKGSFSTLEIQRTEQGDSAMYLCASSFVDEQFFGPGTRLTVL.

The gene calls are TRBV15 and TRBJ1-2; a possible D gene is TRBD1 (6 bases). This CDR3 is built from 13 residues. Deletions cut 6 bases from V and 6 bases from J, with 14 bases between. Germline values: CDR1 LNHNV, CDR2 YYDKDF (reference sequence). CDR3 DNA sequence: TGTGCCACCAGTACTGACAGGTCGGATGGCTACACCTTC. Translating gives CATSTDRSDGYTF.

This rearrangement joins TRBV7-2 to TRBJ2-7; D might be TRBD1 (6 bases). The V and J ends lost 5 bases and 3 bases respectively, with 11 bases between them. Germline V gene lookup returns CDR1 SGHTA and CDR2 FQGNSA. The CDR3 has 13 residues. The CDR3 nucleotides read TGTGCCAGCAGCGAGGGGGTGTACTACGAGCAGTACTTC. Its translation: CASSEGVYYEQYF.

V gene TRBV5-4 combines with J gene TRBJ2-1; D may be TRBD1 or TRBD2 (5 bases each). The CDR3 runs 14 residues. The germline CDR1 and CDR2 sequences are SGHNT and YYREEE (reference sequence). V was pared by 5 bases and J by 5 bases, with 14 bases between. This chain's CDR3 is CASSKLGADNEQFF. The CDR3 DNA sequence: TGTGCCAGCAGTAAGCTCGGGGCAGACAATGAGCAGTTCTTC.

Turning to this clone: Other nucleotide sequences in the sample specify the same CDR3. CDR3 amino acids: CAWSVQGGLNTEAFF. The CDR3 nucleotides are TGTGCCTGGAGTGTACAAGGGGGGTTGAACACTGAAGCTTTCTTT. This chain connects TRBV30 to TRBJ1-1; possible D gene TRBD1, 6 bases. CDR1 is GTSNPN, CDR2 SVGIG, per germline (reference sequence). The ends were cut back, 0 bases at V and 0 bases at J, with 11 bases in the middle. The length of the CDR3 is 15 residues.

The rearrangement uses TRBV10-2 and TRBJ2-7; TRBD2 matches at 13 bases. Germline V lookup: CDR1 WSHSY, CDR2 SAAADI. Germline trimming cut 0 bases from V and 5 bases from J; bases unmatched to any gene: 1. This CDR3 has 15 residues. The CDR3 spells CASSESGLAGNEQYF. DNA for the CDR3: TGCGCCAGCAGTGAGTCGGGACTAGCGGGAAACGAGCAGTACTTC.